The 18 T cell receptor beta chains below come from one sample, sequenced in a study of cytomegalovirus exposure and HLA in healthy donors. 60 Vbeta and 13 Jbeta primers were used in PCR. TCRdb keeps only in-frame clones here, not all; method: immunoSEQ multiplex PCR. Seen here are over 110,000 clones, 80% observed once, and the top ten hold about 4.4%. Source material: PBMCs. Receptors were obtained from a man in his forties in good health and CMV-seronegative.

This sequence joins TRBV7-3 and TRBJ2-1, with D perhaps TRBD1 (5 bases). CDR1 SGHTA and CDR2 FQGTGA come from the germline V gene. The CDR3 consists of 13 residues. Deletions cut 6 bases from V and 5 bases from J, with 11 bases between. For the CDR3, the DNA is TGTGCCAGCAGTCAGGGTTTCGACAATGAGCAGTTCTTC. It encodes CASSQGFDNEQFF.

The V and J genes are TRBV6-1 and TRBJ1-2; possibly TRBD1 for D (6 bases). The CDR3 has 16 amino acids. V lost 4 bases and J 2 bases, leaving 17 bases between the germline ends. Germline V lookup: CDR1 MNHNS, CDR2 SASEGT. The CDR3 DNA is TGTGCCAGCAGTGCGTTTACCGGGACACCCAACTATGGCTACACCTTC. This gives the protein CASSAFTGTPNYGYTF.

The CDR3 here is CASSGAQDREGSGELFF. The CDR3 coding sequence is TGTGCCAGCAGCGGAGCCCAGGACAGGGAAGGTTCCGGGGAGCTGTTTTTT. The chain joins TRBV9 to TRBJ2-2; 8 bases match TRBD1. Germline values: CDR1 SGDLS, CDR2 YYNGEE. J was trimmed by 6 bases and V by 3 bases; bases with no gene match: 13. This CDR3 comprises 17 residues.

The chain carries TRBV15 and TRBJ1-5, with D possibly being TRBD1 (6 bases). The germline gives CDR1 LNHNV, CDR2 YYDKDF (reference sequence). Trimming shortened V by 1 base and J by 4 bases, and 8 bases separated the two germline ends. This CDR3 is 14 amino acids long. The chain's CDR3 is CATSRGTANQPQHF. The CDR3 DNA is TGTGCCACCAGCAGAGGGACAGCTAATCAGCCCCAGCATTTT.

The chain is built from TRBV9 and TRBJ1-1; the D gene is possibly TRBD1 (5 bases). Trimming cost V 4 bases and J 5 bases, with 15 bases left between them. This CDR3 is 14 amino acids long. The V gene's germline CDR1 is SGDLS and CDR2 YYNGEE. The CDR3 is CASSTHSGETEAFF. As DNA, the CDR3 is TGTGCCAGCAGCACCCACTCGGGGGAAACTGAAGCTTTCTTT.

This chain joins TRBV19 and TRBJ1-3, with 7 bases matching TRBD1. The V and J ends lost 7 bases and 2 bases, in that order; junction bases with no gene match: 8. The germline V gene has CDR1 LNHDA and CDR2 SQIVND (reference sequence). This CDR3 region has 15 residues. The CDR3 is CASTRQGATGNTIYF. CDR3 in DNA: TGTGCCAGTACCCGACAGGGAGCAACTGGAAACACCATATATTTT.

The chain carries TRBV11-3 and TRBJ2-3; 11 nucleotides match TRBD1. Germline assignment: CDR1 SGHNT and CDR2 YENEEA. V trimming: 2 bases; J trimming: 5 bases; junction bases outside the gene matches: 3. CDR3 length: 15 residues. The CDR3 DNA reads TGTGCCAGCAGCTTAACGGACAGGGGGCAAGATACGCAGTATTTT. Translated, it gives CASSLTDRGQDTQYF.

The chain combines TRBV5-5 with TRBJ1-1; tentatively, D is TRBD1 (6 bases). Trimming removed 1 base from V and 3 bases from J, with 10 bases in between. This CDR3 is built from 14 residues. Germline V gene data show CDR1 as SGHKS and CDR2 as YYEKEE (reference sequence). CDR3 sequence reads: CASSLQQGYTEAFF. In DNA, the CDR3 is TGTGCCAGCAGCTTGCAACAGGGATACACTGAAGCTTTCTTT.

This chain joins TRBV18 and TRBJ2-5, with 11 nucleotides matching TRBD1. The end of the DNA aligns better with TRBJ2-7, so the J call may be wrong. CDR1 KGHSH and CDR2 LQKENI come from the germline V gene. The CDR3 runs 15 residues. The CDR3 DNA is TGTGCCAGCTCAAACGGACAGGGGGCAGCCTACGAGCAGTACTTC. It codes for CASSNGQGAAYEQYF.

This clone was picked up one time. The CDR3 coding sequence is TGTGCCAGTAGTCTACGACAGGGGGTCTACGAGCAGTACTTC. This codes for CASSLRQGVYEQYF. The chain combines TRBV19 with TRBJ2-7, with 9 bases matching TRBD1. Trimming removed 5 bases from V and 3 bases from J; junction bases left unmatched: 5. The V gene's germline CDR1 is LNHDA and CDR2 SQIVND (reference sequence). CDR3 length equals 14 residues.

The chain carries TRBV10-1 and TRBJ2-2; D is possibly TRBD1 (6 bases). CDR3 length equals 16 residues. Looked up from germline, CDR1 is WNHNN and CDR2 is SYGVQD (reference sequence). V was pared by 4 bases and J by 4 bases, with 16 bases between. CDR3 amino acids: CASSVSRQGGTGELFF. The CDR3 DNA sequence: TGCGCCAGCAGTGTTTCCAGGCAAGGGGGCACCGGGGAGCTGTTTTTT.

A few counts support this clone. The V gene is TRBV4-1, the J gene TRBJ1-5, with a tentative D call TRBD1 (6 bases). CDR1 and CDR2 (germline): MGHRA, YSYEKL. The CDR3 covers 14 residues. Trimming removed 8 bases from V and 4 bases from J, with 15 bases in between. The CDR3 protein is CASGDTLFNQPQHF. The CDR3 DNA follows: TGCGCCAGCGGGGACACTTTGTTTAATCAGCCCCAGCATTTT.

As concerns this clone: The sample has other DNA sequences that encode this CDR3 too. The CDR3 region is CAWSGGGGYTF. The CDR3 bases are TGTGCCTGGAGTGGGGGGGGTGGCTACACCTTC. The chain uses TRBV30 and TRBJ1-2; D is perhaps TRBD1 (5 bases). CDR3 size: 11 residues. Germline V gene lookup returns CDR1 GTSNPN and CDR2 SVGIG (reference sequence). Trimming shortened V by 1 base and J by 7 bases, and 7 bases separated the two germline ends.

This rearrangement joins TRBV6-6 to TRBJ2-1; D not certain. V lost 3 bases to trimming and J lost 7 bases, with 7 bases between them. Germline loops: CDR1 MNHNY, CDR2 SVGAGI (reference sequence). CDR3 length: 12 amino acids. Written as DNA, the CDR3 is TGTGCCAGCAGTTATGGCTCGAATGAGCAGTTCTTC. Its protein is CASSYGSNEQFF.

The chain links TRBV2 to TRBJ2-2, with 10 bases that match TRBD1. The CDR3 extends over 16 amino acids. Germline V lookup: CDR1 SNHLY, CDR2 FYNNEI. J was trimmed by 1 base and V by 6 bases; bases with no gene match: 5. Here the CDR3 DNA reads TGTGCCAGCAGCGACGGGACAGGGGAGAACACCGGGGAGCTGTTTTTT. It specifies CASSDGTGENTGELFF.

The rearrangement uses TRBV18 and TRBJ2-6, with a tentative D call TRBD2 (5 bases). There are 15 residues in the CDR3. Germline V gives CDR1 KGHSH, CDR2 LQKENI. V lost 3 bases, J lost 4 bases, and 10 bases lay in between. CDR3 nucleotide sequence: TGTGCCAGCTCACCGGGCCGGGGAGGGGCCAACGTCCTGACTTTC. Translation gives CASSPGRGGANVLTF.

About this clone: One end of the junction does not line up with germline, which may come from a read error. This rearrangement joins TRBV11-2 to TRBJ1-5; no firm D call. This CDR3 region has 15 residues. Germline V gives CDR1 SGHAT, CDR2 FQNNGV. The CDR3 here is CASSIDPRGNQPQHF. The DNA for the CDR3 is TGTGCCAGCAGCATAGACCCCCGGGGCAATCAGCCCCAGCATTTT.

The chain combines TRBV5-6 with TRBJ2-7, with D unresolved. Trimming cost V 3 bases and J 3 bases, with 4 bases left between them. CDR1 is SGHDT and CDR2 is YYEEEE in the germline V gene. CDR3 length: 11 residues. CDR3 in DNA: TGTGCCAGCAGCTACAGCTACGAGCAGTACTTC. This gives the protein CASSYSYEQYF. The full variable domain, in which reference TRBV5-6 and TRBJ2-7 provide the parts outside the CDR3, is DAGVTQSPTHLIKTRGQQVTLRCSPKSGHDTVSWYQQALGQGPQFIFQYYEEEERQRGNFPDRFSGHQFPNYSSELNVNALLLGDSALYLCASSYSYEQYFGPGTRLTVT.